This paragraph covers one TCR beta chain sequence. Antigen specificity is unknown. The same CDR3 is also encoded by other DNA sequences in this sample. Germline CDR1 is LNHDA and CDR2 is SQIVND (reference sequence). J was trimmed by 2 bases and V by 3 bases; bases with no gene match: 3. The CDR3 length is 14 residues. The data derive from a study of T cell therapy after organ transplantation. Whole-study context: T cells were expanded 2 to 3 weeks with 30 CMV class I/II epitopes. Overall study results and limits: Effects of concurrent antirejection and antiviral medications were not evaluable. Lower pretherapy CD8 clonality went with larger post-therapy fold change.

The data were produced by immunoSEQ multiplex PCR, yet TCRdb's version contains in-frame clones alone and is incomplete. This table has 50,000 or so clones, around 93% appearing once. This chain links TRBV19 with TRBJ2-7, with TRBD1 matching 8 bases. The sequence was collected from a human patient who had received a solid organ transplant and had CMV disease. The material sequenced was CD8+ T cells from blood, taken before autologous CMV-specific T cell therapy. The CDR3, as DNA: TGTGCCAGTAGTATCTCGGACAGGGCCTACGAGCAGTACTTC. This gives the protein CASSISDRAYEQYF.